Listed here is a single T cell receptor (beta chain). The V end was cut by 10 bases, the J end by 3 bases, with 10 bases between. Germline CDR1 is LNHDA and CDR2 is SQIVND (reference sequence). The CDR3 totals 11 residues. Random hexamers primed reverse transcription of about 0.45 to 1 ug RNA. Amplification of the TCR beta CDR3 was carried out by immunoSEQ multiplex PCR, which spanned a total of 54 Vbeta and 13 Jbeta segments. One entry per CDR3 protein results from TCRdb running MiXCR on the immunoSEQ multiplex PCR reads. Of about 120,000 distinct CDR3 sequences in the sample, about nine tenths were seen once. The authors negatively isolated CD8+ and CD4+ T cells and FACS-enriched TEMRA cells. These data belong to a study of CD8 T cells in Susac syndrome.

The sequencing input was CD8+ T cells from PBMCs. The chain carries TRBV19 and TRBJ2-7; unclear D gene. The TCR originated in a human donor in good health. The DNA for the CDR3 is TGTGCCACCTCCTCCGTCTACGAGCAGTACTTC. Translating it yields CATSSVYEQYF.